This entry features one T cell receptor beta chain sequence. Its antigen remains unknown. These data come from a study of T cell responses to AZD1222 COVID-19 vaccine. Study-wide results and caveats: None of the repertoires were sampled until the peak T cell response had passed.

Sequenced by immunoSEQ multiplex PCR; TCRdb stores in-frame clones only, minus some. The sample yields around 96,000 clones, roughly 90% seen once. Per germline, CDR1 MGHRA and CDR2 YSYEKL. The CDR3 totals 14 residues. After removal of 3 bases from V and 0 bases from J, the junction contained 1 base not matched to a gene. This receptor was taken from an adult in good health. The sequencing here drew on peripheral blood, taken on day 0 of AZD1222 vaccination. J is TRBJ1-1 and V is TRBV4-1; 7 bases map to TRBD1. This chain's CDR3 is CASSQTGLNTEAFF. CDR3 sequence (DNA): TGCGCCAGCAGCCAGACAGGGCTGAACACTGAAGCTTTCTTT.